This is a list of T cell receptor beta chains from one sample in a study of tumor and adjacent non-tumor tissue in lung cancer. One entry per CDR3 protein, called by TCRdb with MiXCR from the multiplex PCR reads. The sample lists around 200,000 distinct CDR3 sequences, less than 80% occurring once. Sequencing input: lung tumor tissue. All receptors come from a man between 60 and 70 years old with non-small cell lung cancer. The CDR3 runs from the conserved cysteine through the conserved F or W. A D gene is named only where the DNA matches it firmly. Only some rows state a clone size, as once, few, many or a class for expanded clones.

TRBJ1-3 TRBD1 TRBV20-1 NA TGCAATGCGAGAGGGACAGGGGGGTCTGGAAACACCATATATTTT CNARGTGGSGNTIYF
TRBJ2-2 NA TRBV19 once TGTGCCAGTAGTACACAGGGATATTTCACCCGGGAGCTGTTTTTT CASSTQGYFTRELFF
TRBJ2-7 NA TRBV11-1 NA TGTACCAGCAGCACGGACTGGGGTGGAGAGCAGTACTTC CTSSTDWGGEQYF
TRBJ1-2 NA TRBV29-1 NA NA CSVGEGARGYTF
TRBJ2-3 TRBD2 TRBV20-1 NA TGCAGTGCTACGACTAGCGGGGGGGCAGATACGCAGTATTTT CSATTSGGADTQYF
TRBJ2-7 NA TRBV5-5 NA TGTGCCAGCAGCTTGACCGGTGACCGGGGAGACGAGCAGTACTTC CASSLTGDRGDEQYF
TRBJ2-5 NA TRBV7-2 NA TGTGCCAGCAGGGTGGGAGAGACCCAGTACTTC CASRVGETQYF
TRBJ1-1 NA TRBV28 NA TGTGCCGAGGAGACCAGAGGGGCTTTCTTT CAEETRGAFF
TRBJ2-2 NA TRBV11-3 NA TGTGCCAGCAGATTCGGGGGGCCGAGAGATAGAACCGGTGAGCTGTTTTTT CASRFGGPRDRTGELFF
TRBJ2-5 NA TRBV29-1 NA TGCAGCGTTGAGCAGCCAAGGGAGGTCGAGACCCAGTACTTC CSVEQPREVETQYF
TRBJ2-1 TRBD2 TRBV20-1 NA TGCAGTGCTCAACGTAGCGGGAGGAGATACAATGAGCAGTTCTTC CSAQRSGRRYNEQFF
TRBJ1-2 NA TRBV29-1 NA TGCAGCGTTGAAGAATTGGTAGAGGGCTATGGCTACACCTTC CSVEELVEGYGYTF
TRBJ1-1 NA TRBV20-1 NA TGCAGTGCTACAATAGCTATGGTTCGGACTGAAGCTTTCTTT CSATIAMVRTEAFF
TRBJ2-3 TRBD1 TRBV20-1 NA TGCAGTGCCGAGGGACAGGGTGCCTGGGATACGCAGTATTTT CSAEGQGAWDTQYF
TRBJ2-1 NA TRBV11-3 NA TGTGACAGCAGCCATGCGATGGGACAAGGCTACAATGAGCAGTTCTTC CDSSHAMGQGYNEQFF
TRBJ2-6 NA TRBV5-4 NA TGTGCCACCAAGTTGGGCTCTGGGGCCAACGTCCTGACTTTC CATKLGSGANVLTF
TRBJ1-2 TRBD1 TRBV11-3 NA TGCGCCAGCATCAAGCGACAGGGGGCCGGCTACACCTTC CASIKRQGAGYTF
TRBJ2-1 TRBD2 TRBV20-1 NA TGCAGTGCCGATAGGACTAGCGGGAGTGGCAATGAGCAGTTCTTC CSADRTSGSGNEQFF
TRBJ2-5 NA TRBV4-2 few TGTGCCAGCAGCCAAGATCTCCGGGGACAGACCCAGTACTTC CASSQDLRGQTQYF
TRBJ2-1 NA TRBV20-1 once TGTAGTGCTCCGGCCCGGATAGGCTACTACAATGAGCAGTTCTTC CSAPARIGYYNEQFF
TRBJ2-2 NA TRBV6-4 few TGTGCCAGCAGTGACCCGGGGACCACCGGGGAGCTGTTTTTT CASSDPGTTGELFF
TRBJ2-3 TRBD2 TRBV20-1 few TGCAGTGCTAGAGTGGGTAGCGGGAGCACAGATACGCAGTATTTT CSARVGSGSTDTQYF
TRBJ2-2 NA TRBV11-2 NA TGTGCCAGCAGCTATGGGGGTGAGGGCGGGGAGCTGTTTTTT CASSYGGEGGELFF
TRBJ2-5 NA TRBV5-6 NA TGTGCCAGCAGCTTTCCGCTCCACCAAGAGACCCAGTACTTC CASSFPLHQETQYF
TRBJ2-2 NA TRBV11-3 few TGTGCCAGCGCCAAGCGAGCGGACACCGGGGAGCTGTTTTTT CASAKRADTGELFF
TRBJ2-5 TRBD1 TRBV5-4 few TGTGCCAGCAGCCCTAAGACAGGGGGCCGGGGAGAGACCCAGTACTTC CASSPKTGGRGETQYF